This T cell receptor beta chain was documented in a study of blood T cell repertoires in COVID-19. Study summary: The study drew acute and convalescent COVID-19 samples from the United States, Italy and Spain.

After removal of 5 bases from V and 8 bases from J, the junction contained 10 bases not matched to a gene. The CDR3 sequence is 15 residues long. Germline CDR1 is SGHVS and CDR2 is FNYEAQ. Per the study methods: Reference gene primer amplification gave estimated nucleated cell counts. Sequenced by immunoSEQ multiplex PCR; TCRdb stores in-frame clones only, minus some. The V and J calls and clone size are taken from that table; D and trimming were inferred from the DNA. The sample includes 100,000 or so clones, 91% of them seen just once. The source is a man aged 18 to 29 with acute or convalescent COVID-19. The specimen was peripheral blood. This sequence joins TRBV7-6 and TRBJ1-4, with TRBD1 matching over 8 bases. As DNA, the CDR3 is TGTGCCAGCAGCCGCAGGGGACAGGTTAACGAAAAACTGTTTTTT. It specifies CASSRRGQVNEKLFF. Full variable domain (outside the CDR3, taken from reference TRBV7-6 and TRBJ1-4): GAGVSQSPRYKVTKRGQDVALRCDPISGHVSLYWYRQALGQGPEFLTYFNYEAQQDKSGLPNDRFSAERPEGSISTLTIQRTEQRDSAMYRCASSRRGQVNEKLFFGSGTQLSVL.